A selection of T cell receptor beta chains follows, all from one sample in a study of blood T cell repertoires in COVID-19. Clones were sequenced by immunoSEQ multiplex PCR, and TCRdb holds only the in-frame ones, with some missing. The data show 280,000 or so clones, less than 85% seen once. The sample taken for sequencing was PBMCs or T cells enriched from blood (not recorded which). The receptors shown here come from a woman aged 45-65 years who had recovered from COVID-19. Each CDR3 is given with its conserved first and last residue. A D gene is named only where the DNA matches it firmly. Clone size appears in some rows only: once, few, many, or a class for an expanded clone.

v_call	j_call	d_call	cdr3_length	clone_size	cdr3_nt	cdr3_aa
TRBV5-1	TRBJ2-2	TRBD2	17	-	TGCGCCAGCAGCTCTGGACTAGCGGGGGCAAACACCGGGGAGCTGTTTTTT	CASSSGLAGANTGELFF
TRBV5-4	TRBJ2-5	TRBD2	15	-	TGTGCCAGCAGCCTCAGCGGGGCGCACCAAGAGACCCAGTACTTC	CASSLSGAHQETQYF
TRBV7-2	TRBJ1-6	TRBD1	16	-	TGTGCCAGCAGCCCCCGGGACAGGGTACAAAATTCACCCCTCCACTTT	CASSPRDRVQNSPLHF
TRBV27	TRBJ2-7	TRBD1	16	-	TGTGCCAGCAGTTTATCCACGGGACAGGGGACCTACGAGCAGTACTTC	CASSLSTGQGTYEQYF
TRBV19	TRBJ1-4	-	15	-	TGTGCCAGTAGTACCTCAGACAGTCGGAGTGAAAAACTGTTTTTT	CASSTSDSRSEKLFF
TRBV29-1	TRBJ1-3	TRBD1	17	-	TGCAGCGTTGAAGACCTCCGGACAGGGATCTCTGGAAACACCATATATTTT	CSVEDLRTGISGNTIYF
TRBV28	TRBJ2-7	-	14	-	TGTGCCAGCAGCGCGACAGTAACCCACTACGAGCAGTACTTC	CASSATVTHYEQYF
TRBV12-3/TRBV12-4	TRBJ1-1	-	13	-	TGTGCCAGCGGGGACTTTATGAACACTGAAGCTTTCTTT	CASGDFMNTEAFF
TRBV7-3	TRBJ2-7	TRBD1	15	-	TGTGCCAGCAGCTTACGGGGACAGGGGAGGGACGAGCAGTACTTC	CASSLRGQGRDEQYF
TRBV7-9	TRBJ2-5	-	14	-	TGTGCCAGCAGCTTCCCAGGGATGGGAGAGACCCAGTACTTC	CASSFPGMGETQYF
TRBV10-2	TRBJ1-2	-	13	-	TGCGCCAGCAGTGAGACGGACAATCTGAGCTACACCTTC	CASSETDNLSYTF
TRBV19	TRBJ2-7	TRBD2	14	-	TGTGCCAGTAGTGGCCTAGCGGGAGGTGATGAGCAGTACTTC	CASSGLAGGDEQYF
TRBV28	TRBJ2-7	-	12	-	TGTGCCAGCAGTTTAGTAACTCCCGAGCAGTACTTC	CASSLVTPEQYF
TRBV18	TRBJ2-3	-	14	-	TGTGCCAGCTCACCGAGCAGGGCTAAAGATACGCAGTATTTT	CASSPSRAKDTQYF
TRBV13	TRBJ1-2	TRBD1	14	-	TGTGCCAGCAGCTTAGGGACAGGGTTCTATGGCTACACCTTC	CASSLGTGFYGYTF
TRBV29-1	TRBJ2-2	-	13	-	TGCAGCGTTGGACACGCGAACACCGGGGAGCTGTTTTTT	CSVGHANTGELFF
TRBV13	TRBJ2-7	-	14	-	TGTGCCAGCAGCTTAGGCCCTATTACCTACGAGCAGTACTTC	CASSLGPITYEQYF
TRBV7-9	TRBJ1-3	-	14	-	TGTGCCAGCAGCCCGGTCTCCGCCCCGAACACCATATATTTT	CASSPVSAPNTIYF
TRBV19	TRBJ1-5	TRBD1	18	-	TGTGCCAGTAGTTGGACGGGACAGGGTTTTAGTGGCAATCAGCCCCAGCATTTT	CASSWTGQGFSGNQPQHF
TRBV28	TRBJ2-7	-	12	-	TGTGCCAGCAGAATAGGGGGTTACGAGCAGTACTTC	CASRIGGYEQYF
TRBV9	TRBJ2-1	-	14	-	TGTGCCAGCAGCTCCTTCGAGGTGTTGACTGAGCAGTTCTTC	CASSSFEVLTEQFF
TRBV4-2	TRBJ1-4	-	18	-	TGTGCCAGCAGCCCTCCGGGGGGGACGGATGCAACTAATGAAAAACTGTTTTTT	CASSPPGGTDATNEKLFF
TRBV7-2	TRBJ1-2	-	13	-	TGTGCCAGCAGCTTTGGCATAAACTATGGCTACACCTTC	CASSFGINYGYTF
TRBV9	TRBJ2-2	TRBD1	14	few	TGTGCCACCGGACAGGGATATAACACCGGGGAGCTGTTTTTT	CATGQGYNTGELFF
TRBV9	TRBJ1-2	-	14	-	TGTGCCAGCAGCGTAGAGCAGGGGAACTATGGCTACACCTTC	CASSVEQGNYGYTF
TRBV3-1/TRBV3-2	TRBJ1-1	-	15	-	TGTGCCAGCAGCCGCCGACTCTCGGTTGAGGGTATCGCTTTCTTT	CASSRRLSVEGIAFF
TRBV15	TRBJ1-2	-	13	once	TGTGCCACCAGCAGACCTTTAGACTATGGCTACACCTTC	CATSRPLDYGYTF
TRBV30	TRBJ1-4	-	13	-	TGTGCCGCGAGGGACATATTGAATGAAAAACTGTTTTTT	CAARDILNEKLFF
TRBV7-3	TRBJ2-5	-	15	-	TGTGCCAGCAGCCGGAGTGGCGGGGTAGAAGAGACCCAGTACTTC	CASSRSGGVEETQYF
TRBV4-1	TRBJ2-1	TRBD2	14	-	TGCGCCAGCAGCCAAGTAGCGCGGCTAGCGGGCCAGTTCTTC	CASSQVARLAGQFF
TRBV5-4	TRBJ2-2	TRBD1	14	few	TGTGCCAGCAGCTATTACAGGGGGACCGGGGAGCTGTTTTTT	CASSYYRGTGELFF
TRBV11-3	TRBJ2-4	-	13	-	TGTGCCAGCAGCTTAGGAGGCCAAAACATTCAGTACTTC	CASSLGGQNIQYF
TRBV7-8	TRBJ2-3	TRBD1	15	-	TGTGCCAGCACCCACCCGGGACAGGGTTACAATACGCAGTATTTT	CASTHPGQGYNTQYF
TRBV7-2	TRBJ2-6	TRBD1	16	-	TGTGCCAGCAGCTCGGGGACAGCCTCTGGGGCCAACGTCCTGACTTTC	CASSSGTASGANVLTF
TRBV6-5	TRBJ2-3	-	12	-	TGTGCCAGCAAAGCCGGCACAGATACGCAGTATTTT	CASKAGTDTQYF
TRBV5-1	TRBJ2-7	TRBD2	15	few	TGCGCCAGCAGTGGGTCCCTAGCGGGGACCTACGAGCAGTACTTC	CASSGSLAGTYEQYF
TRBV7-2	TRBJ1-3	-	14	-	TGTGCCAGCAGCTTAGAAACAGGGAGAAACACCATATATTTT	CASSLETGRNTIYF
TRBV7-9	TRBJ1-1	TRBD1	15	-	TGTGCCAGCAGCAAAGGACAGGGCATTCACACTGAAGCTTTCTTT	CASSKGQGIHTEAFF
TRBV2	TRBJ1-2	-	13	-	TGTGCCAAGGAAGGGAGAGGGTCGAAGGGCTACACCTTC	CAKEGRGSKGYTF
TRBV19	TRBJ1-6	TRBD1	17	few	TGTGCCAGTAGTCCTGGGACAGGGCAAACCCGAACTTCACCCCTCCACTTT	CASSPGTGQTRTSPLHF
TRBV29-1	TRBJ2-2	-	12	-	TGCAGCGTTGCCCTACACACCGGGGAGCTGTTTTTT	CSVALHTGELFF
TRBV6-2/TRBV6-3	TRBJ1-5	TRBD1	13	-	TGTGCCAGCAGTGGGACAGGGCAGCAGCCCCAGCATTTT	CASSGTGQQPQHF
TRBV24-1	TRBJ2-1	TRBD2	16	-	TGTGCCACCAGTGATTTCGGACTAGCGGGAAACAATGAGCAGTTCTTC	CATSDFGLAGNNEQFF
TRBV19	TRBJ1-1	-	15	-	TGTGCCAGTAAAATGTACAGCCGCGATTTGACTGAAGCTTTCTTT	CASKMYSRDLTEAFF
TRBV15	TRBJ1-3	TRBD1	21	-	TGTGCCACCAGCAGAGATCACCTACTCCGGGACAGGGGTTCTACTGGAAACACCATATATTTT	CATSRDHLLRDRGSTGNTIYF
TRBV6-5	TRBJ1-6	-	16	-	TGTGCCAGCAGTTACTCAACTAGCAGGGTAAAATCACCCCTCCACTTT	CASSYSTSRVKSPLHF
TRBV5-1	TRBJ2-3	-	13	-	TGCGCCAGCAGTAATCTAGCAGAGGATACGCAGTATTTT	CASSNLAEDTQYF
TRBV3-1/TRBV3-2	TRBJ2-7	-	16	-	TGTGCCAGCAGCCAAGATCTAGGACTGGGCACCTACGAGCAGTACTTC	CASSQDLGLGTYEQYF
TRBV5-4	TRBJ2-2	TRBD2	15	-	TGTGCCAGCAGCCCCCGGGCGGGAGGCACCGGGGAGCTGTTTTTT	CASSPRAGGTGELFF
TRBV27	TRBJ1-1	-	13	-	TGTGCCAGCAGTTTTCTAGGCTCGGGTGAAGCTTTCTTT	CASSFLGSGEAFF
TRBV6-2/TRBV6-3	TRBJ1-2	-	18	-	TGTGCCAGCAGTAGGGAAGGGACTTCAGCCCCATCTAACTATGGCTACACCTTC	CASSREGTSAPSNYGYTF
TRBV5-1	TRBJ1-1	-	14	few	TGCGCCAGCGGTATAGGGGCGAGTGGGACTGAAGCTTTCTTT	CASGIGASGTEAFF
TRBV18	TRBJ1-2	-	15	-	TGTGCCAGCTCACCAAACAGGGATTTTAACTATGGCTACACCTTC	CASSPNRDFNYGYTF